This T cell receptor (beta chain) was identified in a study of T cells after yellow fever vaccination. Study outcomes and limitations: Post-booster samples contained most primary-vaccination clones (approximately 96% CD4, around 88% CD8).

By 5'RACE template switching, TCR cDNA was produced, with a universal primer site and UMIs added in the process. TCRdb re-derived calls from the 5' RACE reads in MiXCR, one entry per CDR3 protein. Here the sample spans some 560,000 distinct CDR3 sequences, about a sixth being singletons. Worth noting for this clonotype: Its antigen remains unknown.

Trimming took 4 bases from V and 3 from J; bases not matched to a gene: 11. Germline V gene lookup returns CDR1 LNHNV and CDR2 YYDKDF (reference sequence). The CDR3 extends over 16 amino acids. The sequences come from PBMCs, collected 4 to 5 days after the first yellow fever vaccination. The chain employs TRBV15 and TRBJ1-1; 7 bases align to TRBD1. The sequence came from a man aged 18 to 35 who received the YFV17D yellow fever vaccine. CDR3 loop: CATSKVQGDGDTEAFF. The CDR3 bases are TGTGCCACCAGCAAGGTCCAGGGGGACGGGGACACTGAAGCTTTCTTT.